Sequencing of this TCR beta chain was carried out in a study of a mutant IDH1 vaccine in newly diagnosed glioma. Study background: Vaccination was launched 4-6 weeks after radiotherapy alone, or with temozolomide cycles. Sex distribution of treated patients was roughly 60% male and roughly 38% female; mean age was around 40 years.

For this clone: What it binds is not known.

The time point: week 23, last vaccination. Vaccination comprised doses that each held 300 ug of mutant IDH1 20-mer peptide, plus topical imiquimod. This CDR3 is built from 16 residues. V shed 4 bases and J shed 2 bases, with 18 bases lying between them. Germline lookup yields CDR1 MDHEN and CDR2 SYDVKM. TCRdb's table, derived via immunoSEQ multiplex PCR, lists solely in-frame clones and lacks some. The sample contains under 45,000 clones, 85% to 95% of which appear only once. This TCR came from a man aged 50-60 years with glioma. The chain carries TRBV28 and TRBJ2-7, with D perhaps matching TRBD1 (6 bases). This material consisted of PBMCs, taken from a glioma patient whose treatment included an IDH1 peptide vaccine. Here the CDR3 DNA reads TGTGCCAGCAGTTCCCACAATACAAGACAGGCCTACGAGCAGTACTTC. Its protein is CASSSHNTRQAYEQYF.